Listed below are T cell receptor beta chains from one sample, sequenced in a study of blood T cell repertoires in COVID-19. The table came from immunoSEQ multiplex PCR; TCRdb's copy has only in-frame clones and leaves some out. Found here are some 58,000 clones, about 76% of them singletons; the top ten hold around 30%. Input material: peripheral blood. These receptors originate from a human donor in a cohort sampled during active COVID-19. Each CDR3 is given with its conserved first and last residue. The order of the fields is V gene, J gene, D gene, clone size, CDR3 DNA, CDR3 protein. A D gene is named only where the DNA matches it firmly. Clone size is not always given. Where it is, it says once, few, many or a class for expanded clones.

v_call: TRBV20-1
j_call: TRBJ1-4
d_call: TRBD1
clone_size: many
cdr3_nt: TGCAGTGCTAGTCAGGGGGCTGGCGAAAAACTGTTTTTT
cdr3_aa: CSASQGAGEKLFF

v_call: TRBV7-2
j_call: TRBJ2-1
d_call: NA
clone_size: medium-sized
cdr3_nt: TGTGCCAGCAGCTTAAGGGGAAATGAGCAGTTCTTC
cdr3_aa: CASSLRGNEQFF

v_call: TRBV5-6
j_call: TRBJ1-5
d_call: TRBD1
clone_size: NA
cdr3_nt: TGTGCCAGCAGCCTATGGACAGGGGAGTATCGCAATCAGCCCCAGCATTTT
cdr3_aa: CASSLWTGEYRNQPQHF

v_call: TRBV10-1
j_call: TRBJ2-7
d_call: TRBD2
clone_size: few
cdr3_nt: TGCGCCAGCAGTGATGGACTAGCGGGCTCCCTCTACGAGCAGTACTTC
cdr3_aa: CASSDGLAGSLYEQYF

v_call: TRBV10-3
j_call: TRBJ2-3
d_call: TRBD1
clone_size: NA
cdr3_nt: TGTGCCATCGGTCAGGGGGAAGATACGCAGTATTTT
cdr3_aa: CAIGQGEDTQYF

v_call: TRBV7-7
j_call: TRBJ2-1
d_call: NA
clone_size: many
cdr3_nt: TGTGCTAGCAGCTTCCTAGGAGGGGACCCTAACAATGAGCAGTTCTTC
cdr3_aa: CASSFLGGDPNNEQFF

v_call: TRBV5-5
j_call: TRBJ2-1
d_call: NA
clone_size: NA
cdr3_nt: TGTGCCAGCAGCTTCCCCCCCGGGGGTTACAATGAGCAGTTCTTC
cdr3_aa: CASSFPPGGYNEQFF

v_call: TRBV13
j_call: TRBJ2-1
d_call: TRBD1
clone_size: few
cdr3_nt: TGTGCCAGCAGCGGGACAGGGACCAATGAGCAGTTCTTC
cdr3_aa: CASSGTGTNEQFF

v_call: TRBV7-2
j_call: TRBJ2-7
d_call: NA
clone_size: NA
cdr3_nt: TGTGCCAGCAGCTCTACTTCCTACGAGCAGTACTTC
cdr3_aa: CASSSTSYEQYF

v_call: TRBV3-1/TRBV3-2
j_call: TRBJ2-7
d_call: TRBD1
clone_size: NA
cdr3_nt: TGTGCCAGCAGCCCGACCGGGACAGGGGGCAACGAGCAGTACTTC
cdr3_aa: CASSPTGTGGNEQYF

v_call: TRBV5-4
j_call: TRBJ2-5
d_call: TRBD2
clone_size: NA
cdr3_nt: TGTGCCAGCAGCGGGACTAGCGGGGGGGGGTACCAAGAGACCCAGTACTTC
cdr3_aa: CASSGTSGGGYQETQYF

v_call: TRBV19
j_call: TRBJ2-7
d_call: NA
clone_size: NA
cdr3_nt: TGTGCCAGTAGTCCGGCGGCCAGGGCCACCTACGAGCAGTACTTC
cdr3_aa: CASSPAARATYEQYF

v_call: TRBV19
j_call: TRBJ2-2
d_call: NA
clone_size: NA
cdr3_nt: TGTGCCAGTAGTGAGTTATCCGGGGAGCTGTTTTTT
cdr3_aa: CASSELSGELFF

v_call: TRBV4-1
j_call: TRBJ2-3
d_call: NA
clone_size: NA
cdr3_nt: TGCGCCAGCAGCGGCGACCTCCGACAGAAGACAGATACGCAGTATTTT
cdr3_aa: CASSGDLRQKTDTQYF

v_call: TRBV6-5
j_call: TRBJ1-5
d_call: NA
clone_size: few
cdr3_nt: TGTGCCAGCACGGCGGGTAGCAATCAGCCCCAGCATTTT
cdr3_aa: CASTAGSNQPQHF

v_call: TRBV5-1
j_call: TRBJ2-5
d_call: NA
clone_size: NA
cdr3_nt: TGCGCCAGCAGCTTGGCAGGTCGGCAGGGGCAAGAGACCCAGTACTTC
cdr3_aa: CASSLAGRQGQETQYF

v_call: TRBV9
j_call: TRBJ2-3
d_call: TRBD2
clone_size: NA
cdr3_nt: TGTGCCAGCAGCGTAGGGCGGGAGTGGAGCACAGATACGCAGTATTTT
cdr3_aa: CASSVGREWSTDTQYF

v_call: TRBV19
j_call: TRBJ2-3
d_call: TRBD1
clone_size: NA
cdr3_nt: TGTGCCAGTAGTTCCCGGACAGGGGCAGATACGCAGTATTTT
cdr3_aa: CASSSRTGADTQYF

v_call: TRBV29-1
j_call: TRBJ2-2
d_call: TRBD1
clone_size: many
cdr3_nt: TGCAGCGCTAGACAGGGCCGGAACACCGGGGAGCTGTTTTTT
cdr3_aa: CSARQGRNTGELFF

v_call: TRBV7-2
j_call: TRBJ2-3
d_call: TRBD2
clone_size: NA
cdr3_nt: TGTGCCAGCAGCTTTAGCGGGGTGGATACGCAGTATTTT
cdr3_aa: CASSFSGVDTQYF

v_call: TRBV6-5
j_call: TRBJ2-7
d_call: TRBD1
clone_size: once
cdr3_nt: TGTGCCAGCAGAACCGGACAGGGAAGCTCCTACGAGCAGTACTTC
cdr3_aa: CASRTGQGSSYEQYF

v_call: TRBV28
j_call: TRBJ1-1
d_call: TRBD1
clone_size: few
cdr3_nt: TGTGCCAGCAGCTCAGGGGGCCTGGACACTGAAGCTTTCTTT
cdr3_aa: CASSSGGLDTEAFF

v_call: TRBV6-6
j_call: TRBJ1-1
d_call: NA
clone_size: NA
cdr3_nt: TGTGCCAGCAGTTACTCGACCAGGGACACTGAAGCTTTCTTT
cdr3_aa: CASSYSTRDTEAFF

v_call: TRBV19
j_call: TRBJ1-2
d_call: TRBD1
clone_size: NA
cdr3_nt: TGTGCCAGTAGCCAAAAACAGGGGGCGATTAACTATGGCTACACCTTC
cdr3_aa: CASSQKQGAINYGYTF

v_call: TRBV2
j_call: TRBJ2-7
d_call: TRBD2
clone_size: NA
cdr3_nt: TGTGCCAGCAGTGGTGGAAGCGGGGGTACCTACGAGCAGTACTTC
cdr3_aa: CASSGGSGGTYEQYF

v_call: TRBV25-1
j_call: TRBJ2-4
d_call: TRBD2
clone_size: NA
cdr3_nt: TGTGCCAGCAGTGGAGCGGGGGCGGTAGCCAAAAACATTCAGTACTTC
cdr3_aa: CASSGAGAVAKNIQYF

v_call: TRBV30
j_call: TRBJ2-3
d_call: NA
clone_size: few
cdr3_nt: TGTGCCTGGAGTGCTACCCCCGACAGGAGAGTAGATACGCAGTATTTT
cdr3_aa: CAWSATPDRRVDTQYF

v_call: TRBV9
j_call: TRBJ2-2
d_call: TRBD1
clone_size: NA
cdr3_nt: TGTGCCAGCAGCGTAGGGGGACAGCTGAACACCGGGGAGCTGTTTTTT
cdr3_aa: CASSVGGQLNTGELFF

v_call: TRBV5-4
j_call: TRBJ1-1
d_call: TRBD1
clone_size: NA
cdr3_nt: TGTGCCAGCAGCTTACTTGGGACAGGGATGAACACTGAAGCTTTCTTT
cdr3_aa: CASSLLGTGMNTEAFF

v_call: TRBV18
j_call: TRBJ1-6
d_call: NA
clone_size: NA
cdr3_nt: TGTGCCAGCTCACCAGATCCTGCGTCACCCCTCCACTTT
cdr3_aa: CASSPDPASPLHF

v_call: TRBV3-1/TRBV3-2
j_call: TRBJ1-1
d_call: TRBD1
clone_size: NA
cdr3_nt: TGTGCCAGCAGCCTGCTACAGGGGGAGTCTGAAGCTTTCTTT
cdr3_aa: CASSLLQGESEAFF

v_call: TRBV6-5
j_call: TRBJ1-2
d_call: TRBD1
clone_size: NA
cdr3_nt: TGTGCCAGCAGGGCGGGACAGCCGTCTGGTGGCTACACCTTC
cdr3_aa: CASRAGQPSGGYTF

v_call: TRBV5-6
j_call: TRBJ2-7
d_call: TRBD2
clone_size: NA
cdr3_nt: TGTGCCAGCAGCTTGGGACAGCGGGAGTACGAGCAGTACTTC
cdr3_aa: CASSLGQREYEQYF

v_call: TRBV10-2
j_call: TRBJ1-1
d_call: NA
clone_size: NA
cdr3_nt: TGCGCCACATTGGGGAGCCCGAGCATGAACACTGAAGCTTTCTTT
cdr3_aa: CATLGSPSMNTEAFF

v_call: TRBV28
j_call: TRBJ1-2
d_call: NA
clone_size: NA
cdr3_nt: TGTGCCAGCAGTTTACGCGGCGGGGACTGGGGCTACACCTTC
cdr3_aa: CASSLRGGDWGYTF

v_call: TRBV6-1
j_call: TRBJ2-2
d_call: TRBD2
clone_size: NA
cdr3_nt: TGTGCCAGCAGTGGCCCTAGCGGGATGAACACCGGGGAGCTGTTTTTT
cdr3_aa: CASSGPSGMNTGELFF

v_call: TRBV5-1
j_call: TRBJ2-3
d_call: TRBD1
clone_size: NA
cdr3_nt: TGCGCCAGCAGCGTCGCACGGACAGGCGAGCGTTATTTT
cdr3_aa: CASSVARTGERYF

v_call: TRBV5-6
j_call: TRBJ2-5
d_call: TRBD2
clone_size: NA
cdr3_nt: TGTGCCAGCAGCTTGAGGGCTAGCGGGGCTTTGGAGACCCAGTACTTC
cdr3_aa: CASSLRASGALETQYF

v_call: TRBV11-2
j_call: TRBJ2-7
d_call: TRBD2
clone_size: once
cdr3_nt: TGTGCCAGCAGCTTAGAATGGGGGGGGGCCTACGAGCAGTACTTC
cdr3_aa: CASSLEWGGAYEQYF

v_call: TRBV7-6
j_call: TRBJ1-1
d_call: NA
clone_size: NA
cdr3_nt: TGTGCCAGCAGCCCTATTCTGGTGCCGAACACTGAAGCTTTCTTT
cdr3_aa: CASSPILVPNTEAFF

v_call: TRBV11-2
j_call: TRBJ2-1
d_call: TRBD2
clone_size: once
cdr3_nt: TGTGCCAGCAGCCGCGGGCGGGAGCGTAACTACAATGAGCAGTTCTTC
cdr3_aa: CASSRGRERNYNEQFF

v_call: TRBV6-1
j_call: TRBJ1-1
d_call: TRBD1
clone_size: NA
cdr3_nt: TGTGCCAGCAGTGAAAGGGGGCGGGTGAACACTGAAGCTTTCTTT
cdr3_aa: CASSERGRVNTEAFF

v_call: TRBV7-2
j_call: TRBJ2-1
d_call: NA
clone_size: NA
cdr3_nt: TGTGCCAGCAGCTTTGGGGCGGGGCGGGGCCTCTACAATGAGCAGTTCTTC
cdr3_aa: CASSFGAGRGLYNEQFF

v_call: TRBV6-2/TRBV6-3
j_call: TRBJ2-7
d_call: NA
clone_size: NA
cdr3_nt: TGTGCCAGCAGTTTAGACACCCTCTGGACCTACGAGCAGTACTTC
cdr3_aa: CASSLDTLWTYEQYF

v_call: TRBV5-1
j_call: TRBJ2-5
d_call: NA
clone_size: NA
cdr3_nt: TGCGCCAGCAGAGTTAGCGGAGGAGTTGGAGAGACCCAGTACTTC
cdr3_aa: CASRVSGGVGETQYF

v_call: TRBV6-5
j_call: TRBJ1-5
d_call: TRBD1
clone_size: NA
cdr3_nt: TGTGCCTGCTCTCCCGACAGGGGCAATCAGCCCCAGCATTTT
cdr3_aa: CACSPDRGNQPQHF

v_call: TRBV5-1
j_call: TRBJ1-2
d_call: NA
clone_size: NA
cdr3_nt: TGCGCCAGCAGCTTGGGGGCAGGGGCTCGTGATAATGGCTACACCTTC
cdr3_aa: CASSLGAGARDNGYTF

v_call: TRBV28
j_call: TRBJ1-2
d_call: NA
clone_size: NA
cdr3_nt: TGTGCCATGGGAGCCGGGGGAGTTCATGGCTACACCTTC
cdr3_aa: CAMGAGGVHGYTF

v_call: TRBV18
j_call: TRBJ1-6
d_call: NA
clone_size: NA
cdr3_nt: TGTGCCAGCTCACCGACAGTTAATTCACCCCTCCACTTT
cdr3_aa: CASSPTVNSPLHF

v_call: TRBV4-1
j_call: TRBJ1-2
d_call: NA
clone_size: NA
cdr3_nt: TGCGCCAGCAGCCAAGGGCTCGAGCAAGGGAGTTCGGGCGGCTACACCTTC
cdr3_aa: CASSQGLEQGSSGGYTF

v_call: TRBV14
j_call: TRBJ1-3
d_call: NA
clone_size: NA
cdr3_nt: TGTGCCAGCAGCCAGATGTACGGAGGATTATCCTCTGGAAACACCATATATTTT
cdr3_aa: CASSQMYGGLSSGNTIYF

v_call: TRBV23-1
j_call: TRBJ2-2
d_call: NA
clone_size: NA
cdr3_nt: TGCGCCAGCAGTCAACATCTTCCCACGGCCGGGGAGCTGTTTTTT
cdr3_aa: CASSQHLPTAGELFF

v_call: TRBV3-1/TRBV3-2
j_call: TRBJ2-2
d_call: NA
clone_size: NA
cdr3_nt: TGTGCCAGCAGCTCTACGGGTGGGGAGCTGTTTTTT
cdr3_aa: CASSSTGGELFF

v_call: TRBV12-3/TRBV12-4
j_call: TRBJ1-1
d_call: NA
clone_size: NA
cdr3_nt: TGTGCCAGCAGTTGGGCCCCGAACACTGAAGCTTTCTTT
cdr3_aa: CASSWAPNTEAFF

v_call: TRBV29-1
j_call: TRBJ2-5
d_call: TRBD1
clone_size: NA
cdr3_nt: TGCAGCGTGTGGGGGGACAGGGCCTCCAGGGAGACCCAGTACTTC
cdr3_aa: CSVWGDRASRETQYF

v_call: TRBV28
j_call: TRBJ2-2
d_call: TRBD1
clone_size: few
cdr3_nt: TGTGCCAGCGCCATTTCCGGGACAGGGGGCACCGGGGAGCTGTTTTTT
cdr3_aa: CASAISGTGGTGELFF

v_call: TRBV5-1
j_call: TRBJ2-3
d_call: TRBD2
clone_size: NA
cdr3_nt: TGCGCCAGCAGGCGGCTAGCGGGGGGTCCCACAGATACGCAGTATTTT
cdr3_aa: CASRRLAGGPTDTQYF

v_call: TRBV30
j_call: TRBJ2-5
d_call: NA
clone_size: NA
cdr3_nt: TGTGCCTGGAGTCGAGGACAAGAGACCCAGTACTTC
cdr3_aa: CAWSRGQETQYF

v_call: TRBV4-2
j_call: TRBJ2-3
d_call: TRBD1
clone_size: NA
cdr3_nt: TGTGCCAGCAGCCAAGATGCAGGGGGAGATACGCAGTATTTT
cdr3_aa: CASSQDAGGDTQYF